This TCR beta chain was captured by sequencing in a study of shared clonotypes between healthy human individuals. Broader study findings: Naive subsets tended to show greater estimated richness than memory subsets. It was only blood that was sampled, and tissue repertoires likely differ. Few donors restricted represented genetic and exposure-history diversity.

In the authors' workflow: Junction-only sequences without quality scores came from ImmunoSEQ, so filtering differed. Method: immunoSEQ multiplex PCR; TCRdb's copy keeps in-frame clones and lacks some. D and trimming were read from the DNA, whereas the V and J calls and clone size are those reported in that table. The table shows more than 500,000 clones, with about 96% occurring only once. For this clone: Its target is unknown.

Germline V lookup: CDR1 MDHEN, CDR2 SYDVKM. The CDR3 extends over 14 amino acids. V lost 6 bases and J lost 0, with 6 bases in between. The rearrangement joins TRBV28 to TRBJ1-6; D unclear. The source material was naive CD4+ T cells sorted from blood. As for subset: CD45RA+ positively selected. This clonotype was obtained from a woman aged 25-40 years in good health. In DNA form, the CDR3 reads TGTGCCAGCAGCTTGAGCTCCTATAATTCACCCCTCCACTTT. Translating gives CASSLSSYNSPLHF.